The clone carrying this T cell receptor beta chain qualifies as medium-sized. Per the germline V gene, CDR1 is MNHEY and CDR2 is SVGAGI. The CDR3 length is 15 residues. V was clipped by 4 bases and J by 0 bases; unmatched bases: 3. The sample belongs to a study of spatial heterogeneity in lung cancer. MiXCR, applied by TCRdb to the 5' RACE reads, yields one record per CDR3 protein. The data show 10,000 to 13,000 distinct CDR3 sequences, around 9.3% seen once. Time point given: sample taken at primary tumor resection. Whole RNA obtained from tumor, nontumor lung or frozen PBMC underwent sequencing without sorting. Samples were donated by 72 untreated early-stage non-small cell lung cancer patients.

The chain recombines TRBV6-5 with TRBJ1-3; TRBD1 matches 7 bases. The receptor's source is a male donor with early-stage non-small cell lung cancer. The sequencing here drew on PBMCs, taken at surgery. The CDR3 bases are TGTGCCAGCAGTTCACAGGGGAGCTCTGGAAACACCATATATTTT. It codes for CASSSQGSSGNTIYF.